This TCR beta chain originates from a study of identifying expanded T cells in peripheral blood. Whole-study results and caveats: Technical replicates showed roughly 1.2 changed clones; approximately 2 weeks about 16.4; four weeks 19. Clone count variance between approximately two-week samples rose with total template count.

The assay was immunoSEQ multiplex PCR, and TCRdb's table has in-frame clones only and misses some. Of about 110,000 clones detected, roughly 90% appear once; the ten largest clones hold 16%. The CDR3 extends over 15 amino acids. Trimming removed 1 base at V and 6 bases at J, with 14 bases between. Per germline, CDR1 SGHAT and CDR2 FQNNGV. Notes on this clone: Its matching antigen is unknown.

No infections or other immune events were documented during collection. Sequenced input: blood. This TCR came from a person between 18 and 75 years old in good health. The rearrangement joins TRBV11-2 to TRBJ2-3; D might be TRBD1 or TRBD2, each matching 5 bases. In DNA form, the CDR3 reads TGTGCCAGCAGCTTAGGTTGGGGGTCGGGGGATACGCAGTATTTT. Its protein is CASSLGWGSGDTQYF.